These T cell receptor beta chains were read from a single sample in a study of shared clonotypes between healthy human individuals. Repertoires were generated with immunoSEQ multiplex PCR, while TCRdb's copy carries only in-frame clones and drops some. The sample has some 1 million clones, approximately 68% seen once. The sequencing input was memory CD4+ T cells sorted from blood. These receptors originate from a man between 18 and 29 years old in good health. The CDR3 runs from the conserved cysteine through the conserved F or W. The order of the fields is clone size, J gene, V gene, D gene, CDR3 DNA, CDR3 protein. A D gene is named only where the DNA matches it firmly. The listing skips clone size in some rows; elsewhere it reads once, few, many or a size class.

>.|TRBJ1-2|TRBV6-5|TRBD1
TGTGCCAGCAGTCCGGACAGGCTCACTAACTATGGCTACACCTTC
CASSPDRLTNYGYTF
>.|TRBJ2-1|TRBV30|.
TGTGCCTGGAGTGAAGACAGGGGGATTAGCGGGAGGTCTCGATCGGACAATGAGCAGTTCTTC
CAWSEDRGISGRSRSDNEQFF
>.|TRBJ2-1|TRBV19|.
TGTGCCAGTAGTATAGTTGGGGCTCAGTTCTTC
CASSIVGAQFF
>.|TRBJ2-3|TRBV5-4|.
TGTGCCAGCAGCTTGTCGGGCAGCCCCACAGATACGCAGTATTTT
CASSLSGSPTDTQYF
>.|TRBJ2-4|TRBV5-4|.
TGTGCCAGCAGCTTGGAGGGCAGTGAAAACATTCAGTACTTC
CASSLEGSENIQYF
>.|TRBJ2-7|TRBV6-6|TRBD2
TGTGCCAGCAGGGGATCGGGACTAGCGGGTTACGAGCAGTACTTC
CASRGSGLAGYEQYF
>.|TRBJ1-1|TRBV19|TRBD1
TGTGCCAGTAGTCCTAGAGGCGACAGGGGGTTGAGGACTGAAGCTTTCTTT
CASSPRGDRGLRTEAFF
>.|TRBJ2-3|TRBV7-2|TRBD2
TGTGCCAGCAGCTTGCGGGGGGCTGGGGATACGCAGTATTTT
CASSLRGAGDTQYF
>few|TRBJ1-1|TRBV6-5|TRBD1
TGTGCCAGCAGTTCCCGGACAGGTAGAGCTTTCTTT
CASSSRTGRAFF
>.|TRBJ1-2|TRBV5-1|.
TGCGCCAGCAGCTTGGTTGGGACACACTACACCTTC
CASSLVGTHYTF
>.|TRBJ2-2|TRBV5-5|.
TGTGCCAGCAGCTTGGATCGGGGGTCGAACACCGGGGAGCTGTTTTTT
CASSLDRGSNTGELFF
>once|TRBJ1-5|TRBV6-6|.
TGTGCCAGCAGTGCGGGCACAAAACTTAGCAATCAGCCCCAGCATTTT
CASSAGTKLSNQPQHF
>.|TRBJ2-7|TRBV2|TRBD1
TGTGCCAGCAGTGGGACAGGGGCCTACGAGCAGTACTTC
CASSGTGAYEQYF
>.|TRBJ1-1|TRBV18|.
TGTGCCAGCTCACCCCTTTATGGGAACACTGAAGCTTTCTTT
CASSPLYGNTEAFF
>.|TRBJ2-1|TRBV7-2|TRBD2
TGTGCCAGCAGCTTAGGCCTAGCGGGATTCAATGAGCAGTTCTTC
CASSLGLAGFNEQFF
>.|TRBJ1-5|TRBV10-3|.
TGTGCCACCACCGGGAGCATGGATCAGCCCCAGCATTTT
CATTGSMDQPQHF
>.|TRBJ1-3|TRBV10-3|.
TGTGCCATCAGTGAAATAGAGAACACCATATATTTT
CAISEIENTIYF
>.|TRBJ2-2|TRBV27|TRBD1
TGTGCCAGCAGTCCCCTTCAGGGACAGACGAACACCGGGGAGCTGTTTTTT
CASSPLQGQTNTGELFF
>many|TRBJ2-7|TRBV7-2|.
TGTGCCAGCAGCCCAAATGGTCCCTACGAGCAGTACTTC
CASSPNGPYEQYF
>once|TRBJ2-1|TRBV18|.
TGTGCCAGCTCACCACCGGTCTCCCTCGGGCACAATGAGCAGTTCTTC
CASSPPVSLGHNEQFF
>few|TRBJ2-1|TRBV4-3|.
TGCGCCAGCAGCCAAGCCGGGGTTCAGTTCTTC
CASSQAGVQFF
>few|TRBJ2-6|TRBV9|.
TGTGCCAGCGCCAACCAGGGTGGACGCGAGGCGGGGGCCAACGTCCTGACTTTC
CASANQGGREAGANVLTF
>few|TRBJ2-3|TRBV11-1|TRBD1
TGTGCCAGCAGCGCACCCGTGGGACAGGGGGCGTCAGATACGCAGTATTTT
CASSAPVGQGASDTQYF
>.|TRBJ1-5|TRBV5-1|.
TGCGCCAGCAGCTTGGGAGGCAGTGGGGGCAATCAGCCCCAGCATTTT
CASSLGGSGGNQPQHF
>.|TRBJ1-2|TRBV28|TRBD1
TGTGCCAGCACCGTAGGTACCGGGACAGGGGTTTATGGCTACACCTTC
CASTVGTGTGVYGYTF
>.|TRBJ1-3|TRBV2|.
TGTGCCAGCAGTGAACGCGGGGGCTTCTCTGGAAACACCATATATTTT
CASSERGGFSGNTIYF
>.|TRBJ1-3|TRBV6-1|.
TGTGCCAGCAGTGAAGGAGCGGGCTCTGGAAACACCATATATTTT
CASSEGAGSGNTIYF
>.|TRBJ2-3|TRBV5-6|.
TGTGCCAGCAGCCTAAGCACAGATACGCAGTATTTT
CASSLSTDTQYF
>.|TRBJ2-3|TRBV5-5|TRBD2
TGTGCCAGCAGCATCGGACTAGCGGGCAGTTGGACAGATACGCAGTATTTT
CASSIGLAGSWTDTQYF
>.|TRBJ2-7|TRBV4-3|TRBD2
TGCGCCAGCAGCCAAGACTCCGGGACTAGCAGTTCCTACGAGCAGTACTTC
CASSQDSGTSSSYEQYF
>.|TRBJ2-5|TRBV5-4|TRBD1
TGTGCCAGCAGCCTGACAGGGTCCCAAGAGACCCAGTACTTC
CASSLTGSQETQYF
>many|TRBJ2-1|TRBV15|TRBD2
TGTGCCACCAGCAGTCTCGCGGGAGGTCTCAGTCGGAGCTCCTACAATGAGCAGTTCTTC
CATSSLAGGLSRSSYNEQFF
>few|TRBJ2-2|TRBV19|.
TGTGCCAGTAGAAGGGGTCGGGGTATTCCCGACACCGGGGAGCTGTTTTTT
CASRRGRGIPDTGELFF
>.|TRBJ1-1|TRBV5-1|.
TGCGCCAGCAGCCAAGGAGTGAACACTGAAGCTTTCTTT
CASSQGVNTEAFF
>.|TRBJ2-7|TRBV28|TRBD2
TGTGCCAGCCTTCCGCGACTAGCTTCTAACGAGCAGTACTTC
CASLPRLASNEQYF
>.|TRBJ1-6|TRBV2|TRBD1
TGTGCCAGCAGTGAAAGACAGGGGGCAAATAATTCACCCCTCCACTTT
CASSERQGANNSPLHF
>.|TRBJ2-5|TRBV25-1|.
TGTGCCAGCAGTGAATATAATCCAGGCGGGGAGACCCAGTACTTC
CASSEYNPGGETQYF
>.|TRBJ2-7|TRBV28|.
TGTGCCAGCAGTCTGGGGGGCCTCGAGCAGTACTTC
CASSLGGLEQYF
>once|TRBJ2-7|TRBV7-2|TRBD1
TGTGCCAGCAGCACTAGGACAGGGGGCGGGTACGAGCAGTACTTC
CASSTRTGGGYEQYF
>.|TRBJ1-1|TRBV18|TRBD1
TGTGCCAGCTCACCACAGGGGGCTGATGAAGCTTTCTTT
CASSPQGADEAFF
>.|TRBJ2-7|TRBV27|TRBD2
TGTGCCAGCAGTTTATCCCGGGGGGACGAGCAGTACTTC
CASSLSRGDEQYF
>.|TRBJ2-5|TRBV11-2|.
TGTGCCAGCAGTACGGGACAACAAGAGACCCAGTACTTC
CASSTGQQETQYF
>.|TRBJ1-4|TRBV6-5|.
TGTGCCAGCAGTGGGAGTTTAACTAATGAAAAACTGTTTTTT
CASSGSLTNEKLFF
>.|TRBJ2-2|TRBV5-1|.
TGCGCCAGCAGCTTCGGACGGAGCACCGGGGAGCTGTTTTTT
CASSFGRSTGELFF
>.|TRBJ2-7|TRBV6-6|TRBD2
TGTGCCAGCAGCCCCCGGGAGGGCTCCTACGAGCAGTACTTC
CASSPREGSYEQYF
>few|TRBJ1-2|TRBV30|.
TGTGCCTTATACAGGAATGGCTACACCTTC
CALYRNGYTF
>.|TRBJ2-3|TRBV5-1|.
TGCGCCAGCAGCTTGGTTCCCGGGGGCGGCACAGATACGCAGTATTTT
CASSLVPGGGTDTQYF
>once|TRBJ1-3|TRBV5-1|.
TGCGCCAGCAGCCTGGGACTCGGAAACACCATATATTTT
CASSLGLGNTIYF
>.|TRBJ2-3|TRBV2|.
TGTGCCAGCAGCCCCAGGGGACGCACAGATACGCAGTATTTT
CASSPRGRTDTQYF
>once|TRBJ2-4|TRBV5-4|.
TGTGCCAGCAGCCCTGGAGATGGACAGTTGGGCGTCAAAAACATTCAGTACTTC
CASSPGDGQLGVKNIQYF
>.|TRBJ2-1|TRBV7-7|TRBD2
TGTGCTAGCAGCTTGGGGACTATCAATGAGCAGTTCTTC
CASSLGTINEQFF
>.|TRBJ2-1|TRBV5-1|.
TGCGCCAGCAGCGCGACTAGTTCCAATGAGCAGTTCTTC
CASSATSSNEQFF
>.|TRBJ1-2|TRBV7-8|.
TGTGCCAGCAGCTTAGTGACAAGGGATGGCTACACCTTC
CASSLVTRDGYTF
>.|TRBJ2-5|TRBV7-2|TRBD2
TGTGCCAGCAGGGGGCTAGCGGGAGGGCCCCAAGAGACCCAGTACTTC
CASRGLAGGPQETQYF
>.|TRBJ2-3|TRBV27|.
TGTGCCAGCCGGACAGGGAGGGGCACAGATACGCAGTATTTT
CASRTGRGTDTQYF
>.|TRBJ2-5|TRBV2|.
TGTGCCAGCAGTGTATTGGGGGGAGAGACCCAGTACTTC
CASSVLGGETQYF
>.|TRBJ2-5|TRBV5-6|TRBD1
TGTGCCAGCAGCTCGGGGACAGGGAGAGGTGAGACCCAGTACTTC
CASSSGTGRGETQYF
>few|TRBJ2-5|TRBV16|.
TGTGCCAGCAGCCAGGGCAGGGAAGAGACCCAGTACTTC
CASSQGREETQYF
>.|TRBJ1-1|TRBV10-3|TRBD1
TGTGCCATCAGTGACACAGGGGGGGCTTTCTTT
CAISDTGGAFF